Here is one T cell receptor (beta chain) with its context. The antigen is not known. Trimming took 4 bases from V and 10 from J, leaving 16 bases between them. Germline CDR1 reads LGHNA; CDR2 reads YNFKEQ. The length of the CDR3 is 14 residues. This entry is derived from a study of early T cells in non-severe SARS-CoV-2 infection. Looking at the study overall: The input, bulk RNA from unsorted whole blood, was sequenced, and chains were unpaired.

Molecules of cDNA were individually given unique molecular identifiers that were attached to them. TCRdb called the 5' RACE reads again in MiXCR, with one record for every CDR3 protein. Seen here are tens of thousands of distinct CDR3 sequences, under 15% observed once, and the top ten hold around 9.6%. Findings of the study overall: There was a bias toward anti-spike CD8 responses in VDJdb matching, which missed private and CD4 specificities.

Sequenced sample: whole blood. The V gene is TRBV4-2, the J gene TRBJ2-2; D might be TRBD1 or TRBD2, each matching 5 bases. The sequence was collected from an adult who was a healthcare worker with PCR-confirmed SARS-CoV-2 infection or an uninfected control (not recorded which). The CDR3 DNA reads as TGTGCCAGCAGCCTCGGGACCGACCTAGAGGAGCTGTTTTTT. This translates into CASSLGTDLEELFF.